The source of this T cell receptor beta chain is a study of control samples from healthy donors and cancer patients. The germline V gene encodes CDR1 MNHEY and CDR2 SVGAGI. Trimming took off 2 bases at V and 4 bases at J, with 8 bases between the two ends. The CDR3 contains 13 residues. The table came from immunoSEQ multiplex PCR; TCRdb's copy has only in-frame clones and leaves some out. Counted here are fewer than 200,000 clones, 90% to 95% occurring once; the ten biggest clones make up roughly 3.9%. The sequence came from a woman in her sixties in good health. The J gene is TRBJ1-2, the V gene TRBV6-5; TRBD1 might be the D (5 bases). Sequenced material: blood. The CDR3 loop is CASSYQGSYGYTF. CDR3 bases: TGTGCCAGCAGTTACCAGGGAAGCTATGGCTACACCTTC.